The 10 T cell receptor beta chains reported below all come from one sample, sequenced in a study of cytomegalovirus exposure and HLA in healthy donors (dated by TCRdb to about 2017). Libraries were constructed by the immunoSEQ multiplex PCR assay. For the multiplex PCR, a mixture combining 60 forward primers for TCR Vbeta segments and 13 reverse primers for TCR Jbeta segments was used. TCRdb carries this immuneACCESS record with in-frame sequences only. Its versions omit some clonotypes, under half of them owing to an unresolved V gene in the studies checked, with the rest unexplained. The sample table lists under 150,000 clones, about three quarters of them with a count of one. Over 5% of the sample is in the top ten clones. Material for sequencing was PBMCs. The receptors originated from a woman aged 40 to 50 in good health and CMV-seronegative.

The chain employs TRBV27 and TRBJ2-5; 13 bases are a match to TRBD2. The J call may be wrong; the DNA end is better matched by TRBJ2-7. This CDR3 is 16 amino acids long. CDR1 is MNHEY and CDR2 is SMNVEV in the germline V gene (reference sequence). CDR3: CASSLIRTSGSREQYF. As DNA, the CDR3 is TGTGCCAGCAGTTTAATCCGGACTAGCGGGAGCCGCGAGCAGTACTTC.

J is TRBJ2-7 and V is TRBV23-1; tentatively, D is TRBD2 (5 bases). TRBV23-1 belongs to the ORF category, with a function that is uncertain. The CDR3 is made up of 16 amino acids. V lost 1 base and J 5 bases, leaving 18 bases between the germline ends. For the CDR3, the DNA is TGCGCCAGCAGTCAATTTCTCATTAGGGCGGGCGACGAGCAGTACTTC. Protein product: CASSQFLIRAGDEQYF.

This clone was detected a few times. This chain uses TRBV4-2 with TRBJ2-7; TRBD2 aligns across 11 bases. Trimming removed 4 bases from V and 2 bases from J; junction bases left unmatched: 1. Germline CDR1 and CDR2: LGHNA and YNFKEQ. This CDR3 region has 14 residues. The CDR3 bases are TGTGCCAGCAGCCCGACTAGCGGGGCCTACGAGCAGTACTTC. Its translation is CASSPTSGAYEQYF.

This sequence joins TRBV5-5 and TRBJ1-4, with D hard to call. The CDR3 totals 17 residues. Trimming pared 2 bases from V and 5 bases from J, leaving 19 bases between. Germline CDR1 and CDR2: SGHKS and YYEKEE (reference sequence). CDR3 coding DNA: TGTGCCAGCAGCTTTTCAGTCGGACGGGAAAGGAATGAAAAACTGTTTTTT. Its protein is CASSFSVGRERNEKLFF.

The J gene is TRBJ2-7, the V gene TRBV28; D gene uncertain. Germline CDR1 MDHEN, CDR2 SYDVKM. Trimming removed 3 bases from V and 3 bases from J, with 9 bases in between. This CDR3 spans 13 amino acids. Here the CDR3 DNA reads TGTGCCAGCAGTTTTGTCCTTAACTACGAGCAGTACTTC. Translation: CASSFVLNYEQYF.

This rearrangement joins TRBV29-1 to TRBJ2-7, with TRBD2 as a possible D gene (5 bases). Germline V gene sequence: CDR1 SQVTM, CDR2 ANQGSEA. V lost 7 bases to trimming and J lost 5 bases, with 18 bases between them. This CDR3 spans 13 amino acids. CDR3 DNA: TGCAGCGGTGTTCTGGGGAGTGGAAACGAGCAGTACTTC. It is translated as CSGVLGSGNEQYF.

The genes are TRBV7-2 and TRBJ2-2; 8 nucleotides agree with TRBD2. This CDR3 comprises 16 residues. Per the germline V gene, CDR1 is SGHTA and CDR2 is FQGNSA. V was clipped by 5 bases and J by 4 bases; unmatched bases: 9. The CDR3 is CASSPNRGTSTGELFF. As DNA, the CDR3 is TGTGCCAGCAGCCCGAATAGGGGGACTAGCACCGGGGAGCTGTTTTTT.

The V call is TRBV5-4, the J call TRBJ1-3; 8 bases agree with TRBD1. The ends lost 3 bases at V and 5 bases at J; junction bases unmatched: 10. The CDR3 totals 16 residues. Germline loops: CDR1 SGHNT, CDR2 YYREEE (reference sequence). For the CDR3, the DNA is TGTGCCAGCAGCTCGGACAGGGCAAGGCAGAGAAACACCATATATTTT. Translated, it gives CASSSDRARQRNTIYF.

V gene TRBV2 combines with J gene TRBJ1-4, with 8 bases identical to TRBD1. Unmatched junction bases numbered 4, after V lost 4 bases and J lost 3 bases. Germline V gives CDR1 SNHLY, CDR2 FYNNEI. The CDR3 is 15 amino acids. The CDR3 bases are TGTGCCAGCAGTGCCTGGACAGGGTCTAATGAAAAACTGTTTTTT. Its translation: CASSAWTGSNEKLFF.

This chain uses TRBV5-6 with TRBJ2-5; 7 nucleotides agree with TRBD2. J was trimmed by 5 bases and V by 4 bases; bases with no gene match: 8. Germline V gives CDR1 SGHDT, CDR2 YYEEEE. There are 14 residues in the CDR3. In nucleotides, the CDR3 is TGTGCCAGCAGCGGGGGACTACCACCTGAGACCCAGTACTTC. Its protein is CASSGGLPPETQYF.